Presented here are 7 T cell receptor beta chains from one specimen sequenced in a study of radiation and T cells in renal cell carcinoma. Time point described: blood 4 weeks post-SBRT, at nephrectomy. Stated treatment: 15 Gy SBRT to primary tumor, nephrectomy 4 weeks later. Sequenced by immunoSEQ multiplex PCR; TCRdb stores in-frame clones only, minus some. The data contain about 43,000 clones, around four fifths of them seen just once; the ten biggest clones take up less than 35%. The input for sequencing was blood, taken from a patient whose treatment included radiotherapy and nephrectomy. These receptor sequences come from a woman in her 70s with renal cell carcinoma.

The chain is built from TRBV6-1 and TRBJ2-7, with 9 bases that match TRBD1. V shed 6 bases, J shed 3 bases, and the junction held 6 bases outside the gene matches. The germline CDR1 and CDR2 sequences are MNHNS and SASEGT. The CDR3 runs to 14 residues. The DNA of the CDR3 is TGTGCCAGCAGATCGGGACAGGGTGTCTACGAGCAGTACTTC. This gives the protein CASRSGQGVYEQYF.

The chain joins TRBV29-1 to TRBJ2-7, with 9 positions matching TRBD2. Losses at the gene ends were 6 bases for V and 4 bases for J; bases not matched to a gene: 7. Germline values: CDR1 SQVTM, CDR2 ANQGSEA. The CDR3 has 13 residues. CDR3 sequence (DNA): TGCAGCGTACGGGTAGCGGGAGTTTACGAGCAGTACTTC. It encodes CSVRVAGVYEQYF.

The chain employs TRBV27 and TRBJ1-2; a possible D gene is TRBD1 (5 bases). This CDR3 spans 13 amino acids. CDR1 and CDR2 from the germline V gene are MNHEY and SMNVEV (reference sequence). V was shortened by 2 bases and J by 6 bases, with 10 bases between the two germline ends. CDR3 sequence reads: CASSLGGGDGYTF. The CDR3 coding sequence is TGTGCCAGCAGTTTAGGGGGTGGGGATGGCTACACCTTC.

The chain is built from TRBV7-2 and TRBJ2-5; 11 bases map to TRBD2. V shed 5 bases and J 6 bases; nucleotides not matched to a gene: 11. Germline values: CDR1 SGHTA, CDR2 FQGNSA. This CDR3 is 16 amino acids long. Written as DNA, the CDR3 is TGTGCCAGCAGCATACTAGCGGGGGTTCCAATTAAGACCCAGTACTTC. Its translation: CASSILAGVPIKTQYF.

CDR3 bases: TGTGCCACTGTACAGGGACCAGACACAGATACGCAGTATTTT. Translation: CATVQGPDTDTQYF. This rearrangement joins TRBV2 to TRBJ2-3; a weak D match, TRBD1 (6 bases). CDR1 and CDR2 (germline): SNHLY, FYNNEI. This CDR3 spans 14 amino acids. The V end was cut by 10 bases, the J end by 2 bases, with 16 bases between. Full variable domain (outside the CDR3, taken from reference TRBV2 and TRBJ2-3): EPEVTQTPSHQVTQMGQEVILRCVPISNHLYFYWYRQILGQKVEFLVSFYNNEISEKSEIFDDQFSVERPDGSNFTLKIRSTKLEDSAMYFCATVQGPDTDTQYFGPGTRLTVL.

A few counts support this clone. The chain carries TRBV5-6 and TRBJ2-3; D not certain. Germline V gene sequence: CDR1 SGHDT, CDR2 YYEEEE. The CDR3 sequence is 14 residues long. The V and J ends lost 1 base and 3 bases respectively, with 9 bases between them. CDR3 DNA: TGTGCCAGCAGCTTGCTAGGAAATACAGATACGCAGTATTTT. Its translation: CASSLLGNTDTQYF.

This chain uses TRBV29-1 with TRBJ2-3, with D perhaps matching TRBD2 (6 bases). The germline V gene has CDR1 SQVTM and CDR2 ANQGSEA. The CDR3 sequence is 15 residues long. V lost 4 bases, J lost 6 bases, and 20 bases lay in between. The CDR3 spells CSVGPGPGAPDTQYF. The CDR3 nucleotides read TGCAGCGTTGGCCCAGGACCGGGAGCTCCTGATACGCAGTATTTT.